This T cell receptor (beta chain) was captured by sequencing in a study of CD8 T cells in ankylosing spondylitis. TCRdb recomputed calls from the 5' RACE reads with MiXCR, one row per CDR3 protein. The data show about 240,000 distinct CDR3 sequences, about 10% seen once. This clonotype was observed many times. Its antigen is still unknown. Study-level findings and limits: Earlier work had already found some motif variants in reactive arthritis synovial fluid and blood. Ankylosing spondylitis blood appeared to carry a characteristic TCR beta motif of several highly homologous variants. Disease-linked clones reportedly concentrated significantly in matched ankylosing spondylitis synovial fluid.

This CDR3 has 15 residues. Germline V gene lookup returns CDR1 MNHEY and CDR2 SVGEGT. With 4 bases removed from V and 4 bases from J, the gap between germline ends came to 14 bases. J is TRBJ1-5 and V is TRBV6-2 or TRBV6-3, with no clear D. The sequence came from a male donor with ankylosing spondylitis or in good health (not recorded which). The specimen sequenced was blood, either unsorted or a sorted T cell fraction (not recorded which). The CDR3 sequence is CASSSRVAGNQPQHF. The CDR3, as DNA: TGTGCCAGCAGTTCCCGGGTTGCTGGGAATCAGCCCCAGCATTTT.